The rows below give T cell receptor beta chains drawn from one sample of a study of blood T cell repertoires in COVID-19. Some clones are missing from TCRdb's copy, which holds only in-frame ones; the method was immunoSEQ multiplex PCR. In the table there are almost 200,000 clones, 80% to 90% of which are singletons. Source material: peripheral blood. These receptors were collected from a woman in her 70s with acute or convalescent COVID-19. Both conserved end residues are part of each CDR3.

v_call	j_call	cdr3_aa
TRBV2	TRBJ2-7	CASSESLAGNEQYF
TRBV7-2	TRBJ2-1	CASSFVGGHHEQFF
TRBV12-1	TRBJ2-2	CASILSLPQENTGELFF
TRBV6-5	TRBJ1-3	CASSYAASSSGNTIYF
TRBV10-1	TRBJ2-3	CASWTSGTDTQYF
TRBV7-9	TRBJ1-5	CASSSGQIGNQPQHF
TRBV25-1	TRBJ2-5	CASSDQYFPQETQYF
TRBV19	TRBJ2-5	CASSKGQGSGETQYF
TRBV29-1	TRBJ1-5	CSVGRDVNQPQHF
TRBV19	TRBJ1-3	CASSATSGGLSGNTIYF
TRBV29-1	TRBJ1-2	CSVVTAYGYTF
TRBV7-3	TRBJ2-6	CASSLSGGAGANVLTF
TRBV5-1	TRBJ2-1	CASSPSGSSYNEQFF
TRBV5-8	TRBJ1-5	CASSLLNAKVTAQHF
TRBV11-3	TRBJ1-3	CASSPGAASNTIYF
TRBV11-2	TRBJ1-1	CASSLDRYRGNTEAFF
TRBV7-9	TRBJ2-1	CASSSWTSGKYNEQFF
TRBV29-1	TRBJ2-7	CSVGPGLVRSEQYF
TRBV4-1	TRBJ2-5	CASSQDSGLAEETQYF
TRBV5-1	TRBJ2-1	CASFEEFAGNEQFF
TRBV6-5	TRBJ1-4	CASSYQGQPNEKLFF
TRBV7-6	TRBJ2-3	CASSLRAGGPDTQYF
TRBV5-4	TRBJ2-1	CASSLARIGGGEQFF
TRBV18	TRBJ1-1	CASSPVRGGPNTEAFF
TRBV18	TRBJ2-5	CASSRGLAGMETQYF
TRBV5-4	TRBJ2-7	CASSMTGAVEQYF
TRBV28	TRBJ1-1	CASRQGGVNTEAFF
TRBV18	TRBJ1-2	CASSPVIEKVPGYTF
TRBV2	TRBJ1-5	CASSGDSNQPQHF
TRBV5-1	TRBJ2-7	CASSLERGPSYEQYF
TRBV18	TRBJ2-2	CASSPPSRGRNTGELFF
TRBV4-2	TRBJ2-1	CASSLQPGPLTGGPSEQFF
TRBV2	TRBJ1-6	CASRRTSSYNSPLHF
TRBV2	TRBJ2-1	CASQTSGTYNEQFF
TRBV18	TRBJ1-5	CASSPSQGNQPQHF
TRBV28	TRBJ2-6	CASTIQGPGANVLTF
TRBV11-3	TRBJ2-3	CASSFDSGRRTDTQYF
TRBV4-3	TRBJ2-7	CASSQLPGDEQYF
TRBV3-1/TRBV3-2	TRBJ2-1	CASSQDKPPNEQFF
TRBV11-2	TRBJ2-1	CASSLLGGDSYNEQFF
TRBV2	TRBJ2-7	CASSAGQPYEQYF
TRBV6-5	TRBJ1-1	CASRNRGRTEAFF
TRBV9	TRBJ1-3	CASSVEPGSPRTGISGNTIYF
TRBV6-1	TRBJ1-1	CASSEQVVNTEAFF
TRBV28	TRBJ2-2	CASRSGGSGELFF